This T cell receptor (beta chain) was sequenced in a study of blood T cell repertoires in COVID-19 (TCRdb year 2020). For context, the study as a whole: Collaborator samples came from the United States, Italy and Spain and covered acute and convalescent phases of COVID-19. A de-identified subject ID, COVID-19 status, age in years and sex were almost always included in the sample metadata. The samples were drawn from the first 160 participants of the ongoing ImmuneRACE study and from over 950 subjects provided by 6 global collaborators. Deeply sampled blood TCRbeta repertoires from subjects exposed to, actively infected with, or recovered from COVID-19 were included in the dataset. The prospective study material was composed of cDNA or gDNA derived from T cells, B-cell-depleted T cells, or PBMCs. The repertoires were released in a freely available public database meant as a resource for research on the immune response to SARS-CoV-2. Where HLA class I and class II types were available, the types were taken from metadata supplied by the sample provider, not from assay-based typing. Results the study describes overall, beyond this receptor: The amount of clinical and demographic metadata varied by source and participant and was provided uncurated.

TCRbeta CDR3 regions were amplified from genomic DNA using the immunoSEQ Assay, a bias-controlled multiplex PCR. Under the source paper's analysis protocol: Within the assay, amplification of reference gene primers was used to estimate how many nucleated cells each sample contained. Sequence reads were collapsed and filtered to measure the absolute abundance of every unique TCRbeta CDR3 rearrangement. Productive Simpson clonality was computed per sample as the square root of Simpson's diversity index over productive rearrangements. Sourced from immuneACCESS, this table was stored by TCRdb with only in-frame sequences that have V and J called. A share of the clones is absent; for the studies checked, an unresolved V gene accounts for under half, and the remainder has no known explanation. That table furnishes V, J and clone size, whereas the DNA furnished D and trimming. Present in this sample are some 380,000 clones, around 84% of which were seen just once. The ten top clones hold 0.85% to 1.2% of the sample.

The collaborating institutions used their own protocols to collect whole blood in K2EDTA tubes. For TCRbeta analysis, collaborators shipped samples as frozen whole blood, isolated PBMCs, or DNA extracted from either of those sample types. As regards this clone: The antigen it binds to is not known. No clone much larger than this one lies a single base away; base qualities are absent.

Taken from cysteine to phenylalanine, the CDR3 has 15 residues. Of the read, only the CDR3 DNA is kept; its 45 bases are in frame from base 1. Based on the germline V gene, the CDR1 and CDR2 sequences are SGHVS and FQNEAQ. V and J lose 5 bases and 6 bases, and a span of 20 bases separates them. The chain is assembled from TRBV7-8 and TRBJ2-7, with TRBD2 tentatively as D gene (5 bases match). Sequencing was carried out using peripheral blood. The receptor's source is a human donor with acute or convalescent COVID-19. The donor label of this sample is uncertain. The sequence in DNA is TGTGCCAGCAGCGCCCTAACTAGTGGGGTCGCCGAGCAGTACTTC. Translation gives CASSALTSGVAEQYF.